A single T cell receptor (beta chain) is shown here with its context. The sample originates from a study of T cell changes during pregnancy in multiple sclerosis. This CDR3 is built from 15 residues. Looked up from germline, CDR1 is SGHRS and CDR2 is YFSETQ. Trimming stripped 4 bases from V and 6 bases from J, with 20 bases between. Clones were sequenced by immunoSEQ multiplex PCR, and TCRdb holds only the in-frame ones, with some missing. The table lists roughly 77,000 clones, roughly 90% of them singletons. This sequence was found in a female donor with multiple sclerosis, enrolled in a pregnancy study. V and J are TRBV5-1 and TRBJ2-7; TRBD2 might be the D (5 bases). Sequenced here: peripheral blood, sampled in the second trimester of pregnancy. CDR3 loop: CASSESTSYGSEQYF. The CDR3 DNA is TGCGCCAGCAGCGAGAGCACTAGTTACGGCTCCGAGCAGTACTTC.